This T cell receptor (beta chain) was documented in a study of monozygotic twins with inflammatory bowel disease. CDR3 size: 13 residues. The germline gives CDR1 DFQATT, CDR2 SNEGSKA (reference sequence). Comment on this clonotype: No antigen is known for it.

Study conclusions and caveats: Similarity of repertoires did not differ between concordant and discordant twins, possibly from limited power. Versus healthy twins, IBD patients showed fewer clonotypes shared with others, especially with disease activity.

Samples each yielded cDNA through eight separate reactions. TCRdb processed the 5' RACE reads again and assigns one entry to each CDR3 protein, with no DNA. The listing records about 450,000 distinct CDR3 sequences. This receptor was obtained from a human donor with ulcerative colitis or Crohn's disease, or a healthy co-twin of an affected twin (not recorded which). The chain links TRBV20-1 to TRBJ2-7. Sequenced input: blood. The CDR3 reads CSANGAGAHEQYF.